This TCR beta chain was sequenced during a study of cytomegalovirus exposure and HLA in healthy donors. Study information: An early release of data contained roughly 86 million unique TCRs, which came from HLA-typed donors.

Points from the study as a whole: High specificity and sensitivity for cytomegalovirus status were reported for the classifier.

Worth noting for this clone: The antigen is undetermined.

The CDR3 totals 14 residues. The junction had 5 bases not matched to a gene; V was cut back by 3 bases and J by 6 bases. Germline V gives CDR1 KGHSH, CDR2 LQKENI. The PCR contained 60 Vbeta and 13 Jbeta primers. The table came from immunoSEQ multiplex PCR; TCRdb's copy has only in-frame clones and leaves some out. The sample shows under 200,000 clones, 77% of them seen only once. Donors counted as nominally healthy when sampled, yet unrecorded immune exposures were likely. This clonotype was sampled from a middle-aged woman in good health and CMV-seropositive. The sequencing input was PBMCs. J is TRBJ2-4 and V is TRBV18; 7 nucleotides agree with TRBD1. The DNA of the CDR3 is TGTGCCAGCTCACCCGGGACAGTCCCAAACATTCAGTACTTC. It encodes CASSPGTVPNIQYF.